Included here is one TCR beta chain sequence, with context. The entry originates in a study of blood T cell repertoires in COVID-19. Study overall: The United States, Italy and Spain supplied acute and convalescent COVID-19 samples. T cells, B-cell-depleted T cells, or PBMCs provided the cDNA or gDNA that served as material.

In the study's own analysis: By means of reference gene primer amplification, nucleated cell counts were estimated. Libraries were prepared by immunoSEQ multiplex PCR; TCRdb keeps only in-frame clonotypes and omits some of them. V, J and clone size are those of that table, while D and trimming were read from the DNA. The sample carries 150,000 to 200,000 clones, about 85% recorded once. Germline CDR1 is SGHAT and CDR2 is FQNNGV. This CDR3 is built from 14 residues. V lost 1 base and J lost 7, with 13 bases in between. The sequence was obtained from a man aged 55-75 years with acute or convalescent COVID-19. V gene TRBV11-2 combines with J gene TRBJ1-2; maybe TRBD1 (6 bases). The sequenced sample was peripheral blood. The CDR3 protein is CASSLGTANGGYTF. CDR3 in DNA: TGTGCCAGCAGCTTAGGGACAGCGAACGGTGGCTACACCTTC.